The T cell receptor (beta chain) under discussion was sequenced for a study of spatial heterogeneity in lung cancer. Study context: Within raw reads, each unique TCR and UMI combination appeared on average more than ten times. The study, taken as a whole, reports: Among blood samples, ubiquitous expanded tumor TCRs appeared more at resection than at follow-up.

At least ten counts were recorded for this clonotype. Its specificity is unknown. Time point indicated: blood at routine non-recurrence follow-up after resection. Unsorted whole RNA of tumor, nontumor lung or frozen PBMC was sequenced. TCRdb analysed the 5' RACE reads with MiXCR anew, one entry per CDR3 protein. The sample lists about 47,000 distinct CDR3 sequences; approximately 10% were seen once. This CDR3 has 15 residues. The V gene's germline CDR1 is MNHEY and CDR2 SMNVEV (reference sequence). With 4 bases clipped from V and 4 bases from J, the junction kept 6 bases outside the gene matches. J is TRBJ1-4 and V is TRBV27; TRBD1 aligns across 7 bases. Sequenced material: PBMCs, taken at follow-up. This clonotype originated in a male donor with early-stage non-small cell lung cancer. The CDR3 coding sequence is TGTGCCAGCAGTTCCGGACAGGATCTTAATGAAAAACTGTTTTTT. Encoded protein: CASSSGQDLNEKLFF.